The following is a T cell receptor beta chain sequence with its context. Method: immunoSEQ multiplex PCR; TCRdb's copy keeps in-frame clones and lacks some. The profile covers about 120,000 clones, with roughly 90% appearing a single time and over 15% taken by the ten largest. Germline assignment: CDR1 SGHVS and CDR2 FQNEAQ. Trimming cost V 3 bases and J 7 bases, with 9 bases left between them. The CDR3 covers 13 residues. This entry is derived from a study of blood T cell repertoires in COVID-19. This receptor was taken from a human donor with acute or convalescent COVID-19. The donor label of this sample is uncertain. V gene TRBV7-8 combines with J gene TRBJ1-4; the D is unclear. Sequencing was carried out using peripheral blood. The CDR3 nucleotides read TGTGCCAGCAGCTTCCCGGACTCTGAAAAACTGTTTTTT. It translates to CASSFPDSEKLFF. The complete variable domain, with remaining parts taken from reference TRBV7-8 and TRBJ1-4, reads GAGVSQSPRYKVAKRGQDVALRCDPISGHVSLFWYQQALGQGPEFLTYFQNEAQLDKSGLPSDRFFAERPEGSVSTLKIQRTQQEDSAVYLCASSFPDSEKLFFGSGTQLSVL.